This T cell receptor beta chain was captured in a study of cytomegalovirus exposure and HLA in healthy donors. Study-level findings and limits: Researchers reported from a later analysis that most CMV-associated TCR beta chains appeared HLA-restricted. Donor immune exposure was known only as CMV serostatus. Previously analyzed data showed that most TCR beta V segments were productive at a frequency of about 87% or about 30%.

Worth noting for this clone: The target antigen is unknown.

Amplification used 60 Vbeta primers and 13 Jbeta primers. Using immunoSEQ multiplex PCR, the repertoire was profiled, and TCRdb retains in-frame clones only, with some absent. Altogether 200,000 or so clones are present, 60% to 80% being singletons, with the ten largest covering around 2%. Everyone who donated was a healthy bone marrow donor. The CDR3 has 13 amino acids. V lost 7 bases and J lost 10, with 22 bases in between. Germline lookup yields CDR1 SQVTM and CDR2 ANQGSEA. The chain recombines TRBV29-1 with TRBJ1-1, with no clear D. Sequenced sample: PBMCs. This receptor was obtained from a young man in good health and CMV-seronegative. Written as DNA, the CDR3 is TGCAGCGCCTCGCCGGGAGACCACCGCGGAGCTTTCTTT. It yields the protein CSASPGDHRGAFF.